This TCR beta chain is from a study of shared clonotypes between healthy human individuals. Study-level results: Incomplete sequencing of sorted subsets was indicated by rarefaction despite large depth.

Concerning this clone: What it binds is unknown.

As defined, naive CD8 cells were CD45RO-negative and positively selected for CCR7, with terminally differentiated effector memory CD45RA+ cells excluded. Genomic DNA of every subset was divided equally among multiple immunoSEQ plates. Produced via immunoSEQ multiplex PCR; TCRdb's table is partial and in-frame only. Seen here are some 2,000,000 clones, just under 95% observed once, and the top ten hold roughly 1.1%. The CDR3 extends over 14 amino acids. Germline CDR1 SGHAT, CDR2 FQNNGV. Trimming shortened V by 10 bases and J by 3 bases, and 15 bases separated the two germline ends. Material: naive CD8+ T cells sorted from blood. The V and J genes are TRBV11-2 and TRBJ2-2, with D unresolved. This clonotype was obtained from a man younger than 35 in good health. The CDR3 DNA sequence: TGTGCCACCCGTACCACCGAACACACCGGGGAGCTGTTTTTT. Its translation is CATRTTEHTGELFF.